These T cell receptor beta chains were read from a single sample in a study of Ad26.COV2.S vaccination and SARS-CoV-2 variants. Clones were sequenced by immunoSEQ multiplex PCR, and TCRdb holds only the in-frame ones, with some missing. The table records 500,000 or so clones, 75% to 90% of them present only once. The source material was peripheral blood, sampled in a trial of Ad26.COV2.S vaccine versus placebo. The receptors stem from a person aged 18-60 years who received the Ad26.COV2.S COVID-19 vaccine or a placebo. Each CDR3 is given with its conserved first and last residue. The D gene is left open where the match is weak. Rows give clone size only sometimes, using once, few, many, or a class for an expanded clone.

d_call: TRBD2; clone_size: -; v_call: TRBV7-9; j_call: TRBJ2-1; cdr3_nt: TGTGCCAGCAGCTTAGCCCGACTAGCGGGGGACTCCTACAATGAGCAGTTCTTC; cdr3_aa: CASSLARLAGDSYNEQFF
d_call: -; clone_size: -; v_call: TRBV5-1; j_call: TRBJ1-6; cdr3_nt: TGCGCCAGCAGCCCACAGGGCGTGATTAATTCACCCCTCCACTTT; cdr3_aa: CASSPQGVINSPLHF
d_call: TRBD1; clone_size: -; v_call: TRBV5-1; j_call: TRBJ1-4; cdr3_nt: TGCGCCAGCAGCTTCGGACAGGTTAATGAAAAACTGTTTTTT; cdr3_aa: CASSFGQVNEKLFF
d_call: -; clone_size: -; v_call: TRBV6-5; j_call: TRBJ1-1; cdr3_nt: TGTGCCAGCAGTAAGGGGGGGACTGAAGCTTTCTTT; cdr3_aa: CASSKGGTEAFF
d_call: -; clone_size: -; v_call: TRBV27; j_call: TRBJ2-3; cdr3_nt: TGTGCCAGCTCCCCTCGGAGGGGTAATACGCAGTATTTT; cdr3_aa: CASSPRRGNTQYF
d_call: -; clone_size: -; v_call: TRBV7-3; j_call: TRBJ2-1; cdr3_nt: TGTGCCAGCAGCCCCACCTTGGGCCGGGAGCAGTTCTTC; cdr3_aa: CASSPTLGREQFF
d_call: -; clone_size: few; v_call: TRBV9; j_call: TRBJ2-2; cdr3_nt: TGTGCCAGCGGTCTAGCGGGACAGGGCGGGGAGCTGTTTTTT; cdr3_aa: CASGLAGQGGELFF
d_call: -; clone_size: once; v_call: TRBV6-6; j_call: TRBJ1-3; cdr3_nt: TGTGCCAGCAGTTATCGACCCCAAAGCGGAAACACCATATATTTT; cdr3_aa: CASSYRPQSGNTIYF
d_call: -; clone_size: -; v_call: TRBV12-3/TRBV12-4; j_call: TRBJ1-2; cdr3_nt: TGTGCCAGCAGTTGGGAGGGTCGTGGCTACACCTTC; cdr3_aa: CASSWEGRGYTF
d_call: -; clone_size: -; v_call: TRBV5-4; j_call: TRBJ2-7; cdr3_nt: TGTGCCAGCAGTTCTTGGGGACTAACAGGGGGTCTCTACGAGCAGTACTTC; cdr3_aa: CASSSWGLTGGLYEQYF
d_call: -; clone_size: -; v_call: TRBV30; j_call: TRBJ2-2; cdr3_nt: TGTGCCTGGTCCGTTGGGGCAGCCTCTAACACCGGGGAGCTGTTTTTT; cdr3_aa: CAWSVGAASNTGELFF
d_call: -; clone_size: -; v_call: TRBV12-3/TRBV12-4; j_call: TRBJ1-1; cdr3_nt: TGTGCCAGCAGTTTTTATATAAACACTGAAGCTTTCTTT; cdr3_aa: CASSFYINTEAFF
d_call: -; clone_size: -; v_call: TRBV24-1; j_call: TRBJ1-5; cdr3_nt: TGTGCCACCAGTGAAGGGGCCCAGCCCCAGCATTTT; cdr3_aa: CATSEGAQPQHF
d_call: -; clone_size: -; v_call: TRBV19; j_call: TRBJ1-1; cdr3_nt: TGTGCCAGTAGCGACGAAGGGGAAGTCACTGAAGCTTTCTTT; cdr3_aa: CASSDEGEVTEAFF
d_call: -; clone_size: once; v_call: TRBV2; j_call: TRBJ2-5; cdr3_nt: TGTGCCAGCAGTGGGGTGACCGACCAAGAGACCCAGTACTTC; cdr3_aa: CASSGVTDQETQYF
d_call: -; clone_size: -; v_call: TRBV4-3; j_call: TRBJ2-5; cdr3_nt: TGCGCCAGCAGCCAAGGGTTCGGTCAAGAGACCCAGTACTTC; cdr3_aa: CASSQGFGQETQYF
d_call: -; clone_size: -; v_call: TRBV7-8; j_call: TRBJ2-1; cdr3_nt: TGTGCCAGCAGCCTCCGCCGGGTAGGGAATGAGCAGTTCTTC; cdr3_aa: CASSLRRVGNEQFF
d_call: TRBD2; clone_size: -; v_call: TRBV30; j_call: TRBJ2-7; cdr3_nt: TGTGCCTGGAGCTTTGGACTAGCCTCCGAGCAGTACTTC; cdr3_aa: CAWSFGLASEQYF
d_call: TRBD1; clone_size: -; v_call: TRBV4-1; j_call: TRBJ1-3; cdr3_nt: TGCGCCAGCAGAAAAAGATTGGTCGGGACAGACTCCTTTTCTGGAAACACCATATATTTT; cdr3_aa: CASRKRLVGTDSFSGNTIYF
d_call: -; clone_size: once; v_call: TRBV5-5; j_call: TRBJ1-4; cdr3_nt: TGTGCCAGCGCGATCCTTACTAATGAAAAACTGTTTTTT; cdr3_aa: CASAILTNEKLFF
d_call: -; clone_size: -; v_call: TRBV19; j_call: TRBJ1-4; cdr3_nt: TGTGCCAGTAGTTTTCTCGGGACAAATCTGGAAAAACTGTTTTTT; cdr3_aa: CASSFLGTNLEKLFF
d_call: TRBD1; clone_size: -; v_call: TRBV5-1; j_call: TRBJ1-4; cdr3_nt: TGCGCCAGCAGCGGGACAGGGATCGGGGAAAAACTGTTTTTT; cdr3_aa: CASSGTGIGEKLFF
d_call: -; clone_size: -; v_call: TRBV28; j_call: TRBJ1-1; cdr3_nt: TGTGCCAGCAGGCTCGGGGTTCTGATTTCTGAAGCTTTCTTT; cdr3_aa: CASRLGVLISEAFF
d_call: -; clone_size: -; v_call: TRBV24-1; j_call: TRBJ1-1; cdr3_nt: TGTGCCACCTCCGGACAAGTTAACACTGAAGCTTTCTTT; cdr3_aa: CATSGQVNTEAFF
d_call: -; clone_size: few; v_call: TRBV4-2; j_call: TRBJ1-2; cdr3_nt: TGTGCCAGCAGCCAAGCGGGCCCCCTGGGGGACTATGGCTACACCTTC; cdr3_aa: CASSQAGPLGDYGYTF
d_call: -; clone_size: -; v_call: TRBV25-1; j_call: TRBJ2-5; cdr3_nt: TGTGCCAGCAGTGAGGCCGGATTGGGAGAGACCCAGTACTTC; cdr3_aa: CASSEAGLGETQYF
d_call: TRBD1; clone_size: -; v_call: TRBV5-4; j_call: TRBJ2-2; cdr3_nt: TGTGCCAGCAGTCCAGGGGGTAGGGGTGTAGCCGGGGAGCTGTTTTTT; cdr3_aa: CASSPGGRGVAGELFF
d_call: -; clone_size: -; v_call: TRBV5-1; j_call: TRBJ1-2; cdr3_nt: TGCGCCAGCAGCTTGGCCCTGGATAGGATCTATGGCTACACCTTC; cdr3_aa: CASSLALDRIYGYTF
d_call: -; clone_size: -; v_call: TRBV4-2; j_call: TRBJ2-7; cdr3_nt: TGTGCCAGCAGCCAAGCTCTTCCGGGGACCGCCGAATCCTACGAGCAGTACTTC; cdr3_aa: CASSQALPGTAESYEQYF
d_call: TRBD2; clone_size: -; v_call: TRBV27; j_call: TRBJ2-1; cdr3_nt: TGTGCCAGCAGTTTGGGCCTAGCGGGAGGTGAAAATGAGCAGTTCTTC; cdr3_aa: CASSLGLAGGENEQFF
d_call: TRBD2; clone_size: -; v_call: TRBV6-5; j_call: TRBJ2-2; cdr3_nt: TGTGCCAGCAGACGAAAGCGGGAGGGTGCCGGGGAGCTGTTTTTT; cdr3_aa: CASRRKREGAGELFF
d_call: -; clone_size: -; v_call: TRBV5-4; j_call: TRBJ1-5; cdr3_nt: TGTGCCAGCAGCAGGGGGAATTCGGGTCAGCCCCAGCATTTT; cdr3_aa: CASSRGNSGQPQHF
d_call: -; clone_size: -; v_call: TRBV7-2; j_call: TRBJ2-5; cdr3_nt: TGTGCCAGCAGCTTACTCGTGTATGGGGAGACCCAGTACTTC; cdr3_aa: CASSLLVYGETQYF
d_call: -; clone_size: -; v_call: TRBV14; j_call: TRBJ2-5; cdr3_nt: TGTGCCAGCAGCCAAGGTAGCGGAGGCCCCCAAGAGACCCAGTACTTC; cdr3_aa: CASSQGSGGPQETQYF
d_call: TRBD1; clone_size: once; v_call: TRBV5-1; j_call: TRBJ2-1; cdr3_nt: TGCGCCAGCAGCCTATTTCCCGGGACAGGGGTCTTCTCCTACAATGAGCAGTTCTTC; cdr3_aa: CASSLFPGTGVFSYNEQFF
d_call: TRBD2; clone_size: -; v_call: TRBV29-1; j_call: TRBJ2-3; cdr3_nt: TGCAGCGGCGGGACTAGCGGACCAGATACGCAGTATTTT; cdr3_aa: CSGGTSGPDTQYF
d_call: -; clone_size: -; v_call: TRBV7-3; j_call: TRBJ1-6; cdr3_nt: TGTGCCAGCAGCTTAGACGGCGTTAATTCACCCCTCCACTTT; cdr3_aa: CASSLDGVNSPLHF
d_call: TRBD1; clone_size: -; v_call: TRBV4-3; j_call: TRBJ1-4; cdr3_nt: TGCGCCAGCAGCCAGCACCCCGGGACAGGGGGACTCTTTAATGAAAAACTGTTTTTT; cdr3_aa: CASSQHPGTGGLFNEKLFF
d_call: TRBD1; clone_size: -; v_call: TRBV30; j_call: TRBJ1-4; cdr3_nt: TGTGCCTGGAAGCAGGGGGGAAATGAAAAACTGTTTTTT; cdr3_aa: CAWKQGGNEKLFF
d_call: -; clone_size: -; v_call: TRBV5-1; j_call: TRBJ1-4; cdr3_nt: TGCGCCAGTACTTGGGGTCCGGGGAATGAAAAACTGTTTTTT; cdr3_aa: CASTWGPGNEKLFF
d_call: -; clone_size: -; v_call: TRBV3-1/TRBV3-2; j_call: TRBJ1-2; cdr3_nt: TGTGCCAGCAGCCGTAATCTAGGGGGCTACACCTTC; cdr3_aa: CASSRNLGGYTF
d_call: -; clone_size: -; v_call: TRBV4-3; j_call: TRBJ1-1; cdr3_nt: TGCGCCAGCAGCAACGAACACAGGGATCCATCGGCTTTCTTT; cdr3_aa: CASSNEHRDPSAFF
d_call: -; clone_size: -; v_call: TRBV6-5; j_call: TRBJ1-6; cdr3_nt: TGTGCCAGCAGTTACACTCTGGGCGGGGGCTCACCCCTCCACTTT; cdr3_aa: CASSYTLGGGSPLHF
d_call: -; clone_size: -; v_call: TRBV9; j_call: TRBJ2-2; cdr3_nt: TGTGCCAGCAGGGCCTCCGGGACGGAGACCGGGGAGCTGTTTTTT; cdr3_aa: CASRASGTETGELFF
d_call: -; clone_size: -; v_call: TRBV5-1; j_call: TRBJ2-7; cdr3_nt: TGCGCCAGCAGCTTGCGGACGTACAATAACGAGCAGTACTTC; cdr3_aa: CASSLRTYNNEQYF
d_call: -; clone_size: -; v_call: TRBV20-1; j_call: TRBJ2-7; cdr3_nt: TGCAGTGCTAGTTGGAGGGGCTACGAGCAGTACTTC; cdr3_aa: CSASWRGYEQYF
d_call: -; clone_size: -; v_call: TRBV3-1/TRBV3-2; j_call: TRBJ2-7; cdr3_nt: TGTGCCAGCAGCCATGGGCCGGGGTCCTACGAGCAGTACTTC; cdr3_aa: CASSHGPGSYEQYF
d_call: -; clone_size: -; v_call: TRBV5-1; j_call: TRBJ1-6; cdr3_nt: TGCGCCAGCAGCTTGGATCCGGGACCGAACTCACCCCTCCACTTT; cdr3_aa: CASSLDPGPNSPLHF
d_call: -; clone_size: -; v_call: TRBV3-1/TRBV3-2; j_call: TRBJ2-1; cdr3_nt: TGTGCCAGCAGCTTCGGAGACAATGAGCAGTTCTTC; cdr3_aa: CASSFGDNEQFF
d_call: -; clone_size: few; v_call: TRBV19; j_call: TRBJ2-7; cdr3_nt: TGTGCCAGTAGTCCCACCGAGGGGGCCTACGAGCAGTACTTC; cdr3_aa: CASSPTEGAYEQYF
d_call: TRBD2; clone_size: few; v_call: TRBV4-1; j_call: TRBJ2-7; cdr3_nt: TGCGCCAGCAGCCAAATACGGGGACTAGCTTACGAGCAGTACTTC; cdr3_aa: CASSQIRGLAYEQYF